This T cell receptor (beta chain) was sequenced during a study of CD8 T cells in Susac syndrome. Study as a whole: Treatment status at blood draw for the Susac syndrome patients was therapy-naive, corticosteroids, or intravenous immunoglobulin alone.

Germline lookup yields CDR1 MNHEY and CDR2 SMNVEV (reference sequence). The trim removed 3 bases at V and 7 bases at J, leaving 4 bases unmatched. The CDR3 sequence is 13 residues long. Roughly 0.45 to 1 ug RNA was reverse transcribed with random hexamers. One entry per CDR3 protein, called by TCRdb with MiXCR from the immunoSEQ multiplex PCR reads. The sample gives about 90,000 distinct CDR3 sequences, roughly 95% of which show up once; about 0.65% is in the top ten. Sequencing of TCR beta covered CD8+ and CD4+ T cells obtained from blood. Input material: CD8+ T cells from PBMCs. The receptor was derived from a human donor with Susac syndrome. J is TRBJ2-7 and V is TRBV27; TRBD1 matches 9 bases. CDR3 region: CASSFPGTGEQYF. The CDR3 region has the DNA TGTGCCAGCAGTTTTCCCGGGACAGGGGAGCAGTACTTC.